This T cell receptor (beta chain) was sequenced in a study of cytomegalovirus exposure and HLA in healthy donors. Study as a whole: The study's early data release held tens of millions of unique TCRs from HLA-typed donors. Across 300 to 400 genotyped donors, more than 75% landed in the Caucasian-associated ancestry cluster.

General study results and limits: Several of the most significant clusters appeared, in a later analysis, to be linked to common viral pathogens. The authors listed about 170 TCR beta chains as cytomegalovirus-associated.

Germline CDR1 MGHRA, CDR2 YSYEKL. Trimming shortened V by 0 bases and J by 7 bases, and 15 bases separated the two germline ends. The CDR3 is 16 amino acids. On this clone itself: Its antigen is not known.

Primers: 60 Vbeta forward and 13 Jbeta reverse. Profiled with immunoSEQ multiplex PCR; TCRdb holds only in-frame clones, not every one. Of approximately 300,000 clones in the sample, 80% are singletons; the top ten hold roughly 0.31%. The sequenced sample consisted of PBMCs. The chain couples TRBV4-1 to TRBJ2-2; tentative D call: TRBD2 (6 bases). The origin of this receptor is a girl under 10 years old in good health and CMV-seronegative. The CDR3 spells CASSQDPGSHSGELFF. CDR3 bases: TGCGCCAGCAGCCAAGATCCCGGGAGTCATAGCGGGGAGCTGTTTTTT.